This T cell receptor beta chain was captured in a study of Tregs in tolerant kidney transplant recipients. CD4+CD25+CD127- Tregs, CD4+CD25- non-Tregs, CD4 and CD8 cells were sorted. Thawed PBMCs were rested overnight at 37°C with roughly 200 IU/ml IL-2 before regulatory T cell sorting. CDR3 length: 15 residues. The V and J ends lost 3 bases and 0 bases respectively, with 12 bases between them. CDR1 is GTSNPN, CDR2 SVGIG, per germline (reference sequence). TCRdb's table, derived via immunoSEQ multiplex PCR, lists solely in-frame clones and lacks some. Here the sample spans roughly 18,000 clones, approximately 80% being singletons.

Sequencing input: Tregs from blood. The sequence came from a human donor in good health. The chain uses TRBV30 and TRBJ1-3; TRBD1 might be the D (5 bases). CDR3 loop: CAWRVGRYSGNTIYF. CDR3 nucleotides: TGTGCCTGGAGAGTGGGGCGCTACTCTGGAAACACCATATATTTT.